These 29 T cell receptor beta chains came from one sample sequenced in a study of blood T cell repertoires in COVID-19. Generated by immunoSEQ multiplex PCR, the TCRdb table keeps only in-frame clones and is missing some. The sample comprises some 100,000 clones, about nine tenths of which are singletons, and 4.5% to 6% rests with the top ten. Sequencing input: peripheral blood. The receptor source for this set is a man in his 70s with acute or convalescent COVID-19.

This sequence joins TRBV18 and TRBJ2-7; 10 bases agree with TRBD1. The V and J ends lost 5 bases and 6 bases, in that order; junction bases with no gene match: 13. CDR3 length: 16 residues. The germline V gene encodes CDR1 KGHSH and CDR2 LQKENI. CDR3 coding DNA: TGTGCCAGCTCAGTACAAGCCGGGACAGGGGTCACCGAGCAGTACTTC. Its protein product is CASSVQAGTGVTEQYF.

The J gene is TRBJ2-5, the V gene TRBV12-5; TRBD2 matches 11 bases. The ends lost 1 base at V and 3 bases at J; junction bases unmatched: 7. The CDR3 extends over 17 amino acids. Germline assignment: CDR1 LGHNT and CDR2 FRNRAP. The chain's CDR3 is CASGLARLAGFEETQYF. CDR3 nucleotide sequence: TGTGCTAGTGGTTTGGCCAGACTAGCGGGATTCGAAGAGACCCAGTACTTC.

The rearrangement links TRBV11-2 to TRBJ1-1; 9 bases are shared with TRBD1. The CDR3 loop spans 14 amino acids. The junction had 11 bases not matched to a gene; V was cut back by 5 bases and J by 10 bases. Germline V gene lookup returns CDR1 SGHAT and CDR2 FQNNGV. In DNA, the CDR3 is TGTGCCAGCAGCACCCGGACAGGGGTGTTGACAGCTTTCTTT. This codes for CASSTRTGVLTAFF.

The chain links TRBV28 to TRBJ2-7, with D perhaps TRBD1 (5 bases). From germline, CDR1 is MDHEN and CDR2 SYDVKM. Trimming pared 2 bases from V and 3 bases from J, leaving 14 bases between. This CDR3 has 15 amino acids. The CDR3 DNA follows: TGTGCCAGCAGTTTACCCCCGATCAGGGACTACGAGCAGTACTTC. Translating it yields CASSLPPIRDYEQYF.

The CDR3 loop reads CASRGRVRTEAFF. DNA of the CDR3: TGTGCCAGCAGGGGCAGGGTAAGGACTGAAGCTTTCTTT. The V gene is TRBV12-3 or TRBV12-4, the J gene TRBJ1-1, with a weak D call TRBD1 (5 bases). V dropped 6 bases and J dropped 5 bases, with 13 bases sitting between them. This CDR3 region has 13 residues.

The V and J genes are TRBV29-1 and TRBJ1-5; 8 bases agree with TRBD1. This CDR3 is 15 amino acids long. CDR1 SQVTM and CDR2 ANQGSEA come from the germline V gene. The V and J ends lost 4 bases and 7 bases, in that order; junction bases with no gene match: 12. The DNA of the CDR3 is TGCAGCGTTGTTGTCGGACAGGGCCCATCACAGCCCCAGCATTTT. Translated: CSVVVGQGPSQPQHF.

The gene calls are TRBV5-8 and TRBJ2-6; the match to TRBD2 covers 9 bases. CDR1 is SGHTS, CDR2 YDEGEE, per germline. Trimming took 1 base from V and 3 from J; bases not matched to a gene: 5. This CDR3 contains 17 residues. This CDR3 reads CASSLSSGGSGANVLTF. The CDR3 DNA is TGTGCCAGCAGCTTGTCGAGCGGGGGGAGTGGGGCCAACGTCCTGACTTTC.

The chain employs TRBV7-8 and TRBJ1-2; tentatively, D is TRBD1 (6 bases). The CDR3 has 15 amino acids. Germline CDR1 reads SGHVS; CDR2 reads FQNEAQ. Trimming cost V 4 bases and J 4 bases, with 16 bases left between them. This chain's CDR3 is CASSSSTGNFYGYTF. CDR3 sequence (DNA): TGTGCCAGCAGCTCCTCAACAGGGAACTTCTATGGCTACACCTTC.

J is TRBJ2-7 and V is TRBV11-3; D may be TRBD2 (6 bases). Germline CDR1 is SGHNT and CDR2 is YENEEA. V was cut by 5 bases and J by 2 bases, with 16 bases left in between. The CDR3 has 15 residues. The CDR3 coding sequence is TGTGCCAGCAGCGGGGCCGGGACGGGAGCCTACGAGCAGTACTTC. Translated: CASSGAGTGAYEQYF.

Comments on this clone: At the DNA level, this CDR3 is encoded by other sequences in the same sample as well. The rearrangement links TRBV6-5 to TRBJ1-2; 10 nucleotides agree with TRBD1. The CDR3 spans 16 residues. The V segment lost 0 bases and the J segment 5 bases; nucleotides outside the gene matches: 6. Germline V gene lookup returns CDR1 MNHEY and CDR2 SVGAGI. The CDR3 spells CASSYSRTGGGYGYTF. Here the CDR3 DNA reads TGTGCCAGCAGTTACTCGAGGACAGGGGGTGGGTATGGCTACACCTTC.

In DNA form, the CDR3 reads TGTGCCAGCAGGGGGACAGACCAGCCCCAGCATTTT. It specifies CASRGTDQPQHF. The V and J genes are TRBV12-3 or TRBV12-4 and TRBJ1-5; 7 bases align to TRBD1. The CDR3 has 12 amino acids. The trim removed 6 bases at V and 7 bases at J, leaving 3 bases unmatched.

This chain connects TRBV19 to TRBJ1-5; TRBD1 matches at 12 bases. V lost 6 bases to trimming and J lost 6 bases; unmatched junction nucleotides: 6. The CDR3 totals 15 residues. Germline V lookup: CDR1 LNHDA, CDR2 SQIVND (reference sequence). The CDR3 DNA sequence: TGTGCCAGTAGCCTACGGGACAGGGGGCGTCAGCCCCAGCATTTT. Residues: CASSLRDRGRQPQHF.

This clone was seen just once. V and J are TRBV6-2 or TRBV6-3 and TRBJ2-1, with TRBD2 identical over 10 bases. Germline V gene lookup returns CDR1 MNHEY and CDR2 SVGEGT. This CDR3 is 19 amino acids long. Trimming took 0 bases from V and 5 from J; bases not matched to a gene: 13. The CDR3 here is CASSYSKRGLAVLDNEQFF. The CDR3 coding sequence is TGTGCCAGCAGTTACTCGAAGAGAGGACTAGCGGTATTAGACAATGAGCAGTTCTTC.

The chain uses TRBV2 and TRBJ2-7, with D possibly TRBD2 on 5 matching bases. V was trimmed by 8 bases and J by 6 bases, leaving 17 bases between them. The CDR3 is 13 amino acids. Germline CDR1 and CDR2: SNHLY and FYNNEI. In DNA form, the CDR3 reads TGTGCCAGCGAAGGAGGCTCCTCCCTCGAGCAGTACTTC. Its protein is CASEGGSSLEQYF.

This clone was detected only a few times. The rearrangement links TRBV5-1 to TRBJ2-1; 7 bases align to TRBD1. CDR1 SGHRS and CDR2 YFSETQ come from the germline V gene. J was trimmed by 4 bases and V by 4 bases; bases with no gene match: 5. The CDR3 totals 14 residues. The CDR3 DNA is TGCGCCAGCAGCGCCGGGACAGTTTACAATGAGCAGTTCTTC. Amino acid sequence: CASSAGTVYNEQFF.

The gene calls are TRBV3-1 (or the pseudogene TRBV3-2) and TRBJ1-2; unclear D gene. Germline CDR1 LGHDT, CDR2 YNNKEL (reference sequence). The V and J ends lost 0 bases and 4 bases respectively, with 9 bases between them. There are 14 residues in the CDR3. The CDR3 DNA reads TGTGCCAGCAGCCAAGATCGGGTGTTCTATGGCTACACCTTC. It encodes CASSQDRVFYGYTF.

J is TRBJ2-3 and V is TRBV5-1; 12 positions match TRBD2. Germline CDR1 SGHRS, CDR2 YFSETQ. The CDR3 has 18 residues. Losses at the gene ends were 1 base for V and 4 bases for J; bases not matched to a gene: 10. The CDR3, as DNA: TGCGCCAGCAGCTTGATCCCTAGCGGGGGGGCTTTCGCAGATACGCAGTATTTT. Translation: CASSLIPSGGAFADTQYF.

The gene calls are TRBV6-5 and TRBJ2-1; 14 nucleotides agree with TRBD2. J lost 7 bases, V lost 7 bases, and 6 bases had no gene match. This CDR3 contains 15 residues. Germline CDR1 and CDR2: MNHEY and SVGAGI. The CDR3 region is CASNGLAGGRNEQFF. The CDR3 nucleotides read TGTGCCAGCAACGGACTAGCGGGAGGACGAAATGAGCAGTTCTTC.

The CDR3 region is CASSQLTGGGTEAFF. The CDR3 bases are TGTGCCAGCAGTCAACTAACAGGGGGCGGGACTGAAGCTTTCTTT. The rearrangement links TRBV6-2 or TRBV6-3 to TRBJ1-1; TRBD1 matches 9 bases. Germline V lookup: CDR1 MNHEY, CDR2 SVGEGT. The ends lost 5 bases at V and 5 bases at J; junction bases unmatched: 9. This CDR3 comprises 15 residues.

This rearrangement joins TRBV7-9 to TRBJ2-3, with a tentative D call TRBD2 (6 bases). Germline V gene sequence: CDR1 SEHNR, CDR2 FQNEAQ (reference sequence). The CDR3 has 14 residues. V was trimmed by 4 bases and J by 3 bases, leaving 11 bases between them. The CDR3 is CASSWRGRTDTQYF. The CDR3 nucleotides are TGTGCCAGCAGCTGGAGGGGTAGAACAGATACGCAGTATTTT.

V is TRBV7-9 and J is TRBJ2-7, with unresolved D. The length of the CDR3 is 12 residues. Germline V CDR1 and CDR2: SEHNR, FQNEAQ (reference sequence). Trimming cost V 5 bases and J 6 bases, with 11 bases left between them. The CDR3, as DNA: TGTGCCAGCAGCATTACTGGTGGCGAGCAGTACTTC. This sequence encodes CASSITGGEQYF.

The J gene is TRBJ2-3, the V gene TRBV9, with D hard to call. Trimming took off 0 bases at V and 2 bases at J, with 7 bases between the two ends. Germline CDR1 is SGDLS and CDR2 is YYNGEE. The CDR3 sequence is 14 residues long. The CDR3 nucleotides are TGTGCCAGCAGCGTAGGTCTACTCACAGATACGCAGTATTTT. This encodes CASSVGLLTDTQYF.

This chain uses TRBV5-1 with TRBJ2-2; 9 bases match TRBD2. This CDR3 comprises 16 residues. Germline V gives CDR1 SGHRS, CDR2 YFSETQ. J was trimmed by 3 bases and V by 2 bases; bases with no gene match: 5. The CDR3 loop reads CASSLAGGPYTGELFF. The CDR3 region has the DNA TGCGCCAGCAGCTTAGCGGGGGGCCCGTACACCGGGGAGCTGTTTTTT.

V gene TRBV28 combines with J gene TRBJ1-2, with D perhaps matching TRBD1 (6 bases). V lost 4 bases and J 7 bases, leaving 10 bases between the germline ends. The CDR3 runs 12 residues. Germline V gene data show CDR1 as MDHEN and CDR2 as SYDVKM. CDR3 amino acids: CASSSSQGGYTF. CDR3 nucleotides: TGTGCCAGCAGTTCCTCACAGGGTGGCTACACCTTC.

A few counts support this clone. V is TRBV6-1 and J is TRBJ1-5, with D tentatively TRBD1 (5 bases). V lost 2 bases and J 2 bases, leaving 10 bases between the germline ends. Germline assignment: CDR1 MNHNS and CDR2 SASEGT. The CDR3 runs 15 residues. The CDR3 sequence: CASSEMGGGNQPQHF. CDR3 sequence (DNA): TGTGCCAGCAGTGAAATGGGAGGGGGCAATCAGCCCCAGCATTTT.

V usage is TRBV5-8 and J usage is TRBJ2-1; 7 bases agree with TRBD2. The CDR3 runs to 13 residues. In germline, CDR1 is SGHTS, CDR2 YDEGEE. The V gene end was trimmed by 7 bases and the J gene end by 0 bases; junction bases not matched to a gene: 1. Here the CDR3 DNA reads TGTGCCAGCGGGAGGGCCTCCTACAATGAGCAGTTCTTC. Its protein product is CASGRASYNEQFF.

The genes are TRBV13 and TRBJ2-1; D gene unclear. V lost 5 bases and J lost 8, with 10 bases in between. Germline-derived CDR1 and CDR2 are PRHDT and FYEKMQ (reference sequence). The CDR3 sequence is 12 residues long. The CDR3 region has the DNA TGTGCCAGCAGCCCAGAGCGCGATGAGCAGTTCTTC. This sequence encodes CASSPERDEQFF.

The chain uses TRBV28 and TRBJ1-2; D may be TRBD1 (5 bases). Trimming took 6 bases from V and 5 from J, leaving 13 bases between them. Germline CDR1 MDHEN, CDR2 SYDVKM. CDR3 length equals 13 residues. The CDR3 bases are TGTGCCAGCAGACGAAGGGGCGAGTATGGCTACACCTTC. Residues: CASRRRGEYGYTF.

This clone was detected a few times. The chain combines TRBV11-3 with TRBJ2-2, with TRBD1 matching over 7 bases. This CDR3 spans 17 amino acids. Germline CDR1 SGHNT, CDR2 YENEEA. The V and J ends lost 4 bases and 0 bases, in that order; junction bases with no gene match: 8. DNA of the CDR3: TGTGCCAGCAGCTCTGCGAGGGGGCAAACGAACACCGGGGAGCTGTTTTTT. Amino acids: CASSSARGQTNTGELFF.